The 7 T cell receptor beta chains listed next were all sequenced from one sample in a study of shared clonotypes between healthy human individuals. The repertoire was sequenced with immunoSEQ multiplex PCR; TCRdb's copy has only in-frame clones and lacks some. Of 2 million to 2.5 million clones listed, around 95% were seen once; the top ten hold less than 0.15%. The sequenced sample was naive CD4+ T cells sorted from blood. As for subset: CD45RA+ positively selected. All receptors derive from a man younger than 35 in good health.

This clone appeared once. The chain recombines TRBV6-6 with TRBJ1-1; D perhaps matches TRBD1 (6 bases). V lost 6 bases and J 10 bases, leaving 12 bases between the germline ends. The V gene's germline CDR1 is MNHNY and CDR2 SVGAGI (reference sequence). CDR3 length equals 11 residues. Here the CDR3 reads CASSQGFGAFF. The CDR3 DNA sequence: TGTGCCAGCAGCCAGGGGTTCGGAGCTTTCTTT.

The chain's CDR3 is CASSQGLAGGEETQYF. For the CDR3, the DNA is TGCGCCAGCAGCCAGGGACTAGCGGGGGGGGAAGAGACCCAGTACTTC. This sequence joins TRBV4-1 and TRBJ2-5, with 16 bases matching TRBD2. This CDR3 is built from 16 residues. J was trimmed by 3 bases and V by 3 bases; bases with no gene match: 1. Germline V CDR1 and CDR2: MGHRA, YSYEKL.

This chain joins TRBV18 and TRBJ2-7; no firm D call. There are 14 residues in the CDR3. Trimming cost V 0 bases and J 2 bases, with 8 bases left between them. The germline CDR1 and CDR2 sequences are KGHSH and LQKENI. CDR3 DNA: TGTGCCAGCTCACCACCGAACACTGCCTACGAGCAGTACTTC. Protein product: CASSPPNTAYEQYF.

The chain joins TRBV19 to TRBJ2-1; 7 nucleotides align to TRBD1. J gave up 0 bases and V 4 bases, and 12 bases lay outside the gene matches. The length of the CDR3 is 18 residues. The V gene's germline CDR1 is LNHDA and CDR2 SQIVND (reference sequence). CDR3 sequence: CASSTGTATSSSYNEQFF. The CDR3 bases are TGTGCCAGTAGTACCGGGACAGCCACTTCTAGCTCCTACAATGAGCAGTTCTTC.

The chain recombines TRBV5-1 with TRBJ2-2; 11 bases fit TRBD2. The junction had 5 bases not matched to a gene; V was cut back by 4 bases and J by 0 bases. CDR1 and CDR2 from the germline V gene are SGHRS and YFSETQ. There are 17 residues in the CDR3. CDR3 residues: CASSEPGLAANTGELFF. The CDR3 DNA reads TGCGCCAGCAGCGAACCGGGACTAGCGGCGAACACCGGGGAGCTGTTTTTT.

CDR3 in DNA: TGCGCCAGCACCGCCCAGGGGTTTGGCACTGAAGCTTTCTTT. Protein: CASTAQGFGTEAFF. The chain joins TRBV5-1 to TRBJ1-1, with D possibly matching TRBD1 (6 bases). The V end lost 6 bases, the J end lost 4 bases, and 16 bases lay between the germline ends. The germline V gene has CDR1 SGHRS and CDR2 YFSETQ. The CDR3 has 14 residues. The full variable domain, rest sourced from reference TRBV5-1 and TRBJ1-1, is KAGVTQTPRYLIKTRGQQVTLSCSPISGHRSVSWYQQTPGQGLQFLFEYFSETQRNKGNFPGRFSGRQFSNSRSEMNVSTLELGDSALYLCASTAQGFGTEAFFGQGTRLTVV.

This clone appeared once. V gene TRBV15 combines with J gene TRBJ2-2; 8 bases align to TRBD2. The CDR3 loop spans 20 amino acids. The germline V gene encodes CDR1 LNHNV and CDR2 YYDKDF (reference sequence). V was clipped by 1 base and J by 1 base; unmatched bases: 14. The CDR3 sequence: CATSRAEIWRGALNTGELFF. DNA of the CDR3: TGTGCCACCAGCAGAGCGGAAATCTGGCGGGGGGCCCTGAACACCGGGGAGCTGTTTTTT.